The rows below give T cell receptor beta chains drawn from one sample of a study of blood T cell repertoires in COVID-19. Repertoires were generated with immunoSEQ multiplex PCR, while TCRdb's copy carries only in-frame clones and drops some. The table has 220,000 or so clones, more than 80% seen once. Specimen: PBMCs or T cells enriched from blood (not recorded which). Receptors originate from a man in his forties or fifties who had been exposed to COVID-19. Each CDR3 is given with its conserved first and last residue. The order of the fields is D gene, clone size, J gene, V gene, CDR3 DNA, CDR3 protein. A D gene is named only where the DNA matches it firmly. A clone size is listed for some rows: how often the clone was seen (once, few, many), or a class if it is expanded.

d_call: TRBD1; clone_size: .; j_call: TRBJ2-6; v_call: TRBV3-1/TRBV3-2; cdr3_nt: TGTGCCACCTCCCCTCAGGGGGCGCCTGGGGCCAACGTCCTGACTTTC; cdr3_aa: CATSPQGAPGANVLTF
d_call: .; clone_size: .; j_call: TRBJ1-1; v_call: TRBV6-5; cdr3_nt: TGTGCCAGCAGTTACGGGCCCGGGAACACTGAAGCTTTCTTT; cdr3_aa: CASSYGPGNTEAFF
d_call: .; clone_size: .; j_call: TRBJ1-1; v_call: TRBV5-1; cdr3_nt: TGCGCCAGCAGCTTGGGAGGGTCTGACACTGAAGCTTTCTTT; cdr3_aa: CASSLGGSDTEAFF
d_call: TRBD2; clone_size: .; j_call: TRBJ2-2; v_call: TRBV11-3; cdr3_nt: TGTGCCAGCAGCAGGGGACTAGCGGGGCCCACCGGGGAGCTGTTTTTT; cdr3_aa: CASSRGLAGPTGELFF
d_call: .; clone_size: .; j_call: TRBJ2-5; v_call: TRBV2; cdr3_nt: TGTGCCAGCAGTGAGGATAGTAGCTTCGAGACCCAGTACTTC; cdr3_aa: CASSEDSSFETQYF
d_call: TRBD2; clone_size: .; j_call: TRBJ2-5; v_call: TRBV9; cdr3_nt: TGTGCCAGCAGCCAGAGAAGGACTAGCGGGGGGGAGACCCAGTACTTC; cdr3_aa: CASSQRRTSGGETQYF
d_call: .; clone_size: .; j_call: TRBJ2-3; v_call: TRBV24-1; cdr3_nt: TGTGCCACCAGACAGGACACAGATACGCAGTATTTT; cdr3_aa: CATRQDTDTQYF
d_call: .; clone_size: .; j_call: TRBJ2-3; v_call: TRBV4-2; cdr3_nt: TGTGCCAGCAGCCACAGACTTGGCACAGATACGCAGTATTTT; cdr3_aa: CASSHRLGTDTQYF
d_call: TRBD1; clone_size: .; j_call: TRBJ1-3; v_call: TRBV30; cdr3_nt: TGTGCCTGGGATGGGACAGGGTTTGGAAACACCATATATTTT; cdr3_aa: CAWDGTGFGNTIYF
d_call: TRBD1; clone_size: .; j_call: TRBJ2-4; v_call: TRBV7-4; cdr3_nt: TGTGCCAGCAGCTTAGGACAGGGATACATTCAGTACTTC; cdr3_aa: CASSLGQGYIQYF
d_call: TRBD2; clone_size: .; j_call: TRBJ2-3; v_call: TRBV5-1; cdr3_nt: TGCGCCAGCGGTGGGACTAGCATAGATACGCAGTATTTT; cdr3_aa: CASGGTSIDTQYF
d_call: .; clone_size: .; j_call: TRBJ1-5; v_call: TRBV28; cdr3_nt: TGTGCCAGCAGTCCTTACCGACAGTTCCGGCATTTT; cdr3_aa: CASSPYRQFRHF
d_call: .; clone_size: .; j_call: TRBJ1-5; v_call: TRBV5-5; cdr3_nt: TGTGCCAGCAGCTCGGGATCACTCAGAGCTATACAGCCCCAGCATTTT; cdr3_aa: CASSSGSLRAIQPQHF
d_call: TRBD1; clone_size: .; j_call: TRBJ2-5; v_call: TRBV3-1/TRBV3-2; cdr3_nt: TGTGCCAGCAGCCAAGAGACAGGGGCGAGAGAGACCCAGTACTTC; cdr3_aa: CASSQETGARETQYF
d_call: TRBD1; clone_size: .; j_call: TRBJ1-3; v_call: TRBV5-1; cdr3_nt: TGCGCCAGCAGCTTGGCAGGGGGCAAATTTGGAAACACCATATATTTT; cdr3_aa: CASSLAGGKFGNTIYF
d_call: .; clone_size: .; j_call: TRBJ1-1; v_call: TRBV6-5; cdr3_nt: TGTGCCAGCCACCCGCGATTGAACACTGAAGCTTTCTTT; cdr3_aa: CASHPRLNTEAFF
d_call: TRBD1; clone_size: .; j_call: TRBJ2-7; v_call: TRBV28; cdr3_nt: TGTGCCAGCAGTTCCGGACAGGGGTTCTACGAGCAGTACTTC; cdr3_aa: CASSSGQGFYEQYF
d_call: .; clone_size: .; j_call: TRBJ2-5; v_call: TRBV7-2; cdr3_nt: TGTGCCAGCAGCCATAGACAGGCGCGAGAGACCCAGTACTTC; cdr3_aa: CASSHRQARETQYF
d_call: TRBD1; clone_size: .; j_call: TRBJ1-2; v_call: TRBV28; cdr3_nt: TGTGCCAGCAGTTTGTTGGACAGGGGTGTCTACACCTTC; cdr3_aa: CASSLLDRGVYTF
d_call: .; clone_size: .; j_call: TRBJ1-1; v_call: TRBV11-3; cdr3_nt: TGTGCCAGCAGCTCCCGCCCCCCTGCGGGGCCCCTTAACACTGAAGCTTTCTTT; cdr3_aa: CASSSRPPAGPLNTEAFF
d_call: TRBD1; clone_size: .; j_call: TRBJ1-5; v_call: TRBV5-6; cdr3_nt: TGTGCCAGCAGCTTAACAGGGGCTAATCAGCCCCAGCATTTT; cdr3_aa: CASSLTGANQPQHF
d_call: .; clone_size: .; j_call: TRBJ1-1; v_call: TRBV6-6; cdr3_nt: TGTGCCAGCAGTTACTCACCAGTACGCCCTGAAGCTTTCTTT; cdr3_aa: CASSYSPVRPEAFF
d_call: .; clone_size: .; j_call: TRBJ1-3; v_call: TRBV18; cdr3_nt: TGTGCCAGCTCACCCCTCAGGGGTACTGGAAACACCATATATTTT; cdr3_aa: CASSPLRGTGNTIYF
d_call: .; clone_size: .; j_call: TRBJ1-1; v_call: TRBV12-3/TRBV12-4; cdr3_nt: TGTGCCAGCAGTTTGGGGAGGTCCACTGAAGCTTTCTTT; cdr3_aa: CASSLGRSTEAFF
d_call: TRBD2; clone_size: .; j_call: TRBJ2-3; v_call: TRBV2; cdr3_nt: TGTGCCAGCAGAAAGACCGCCTGGACTAGCGGGCGTGATACGCAGTATTTT; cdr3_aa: CASRKTAWTSGRDTQYF
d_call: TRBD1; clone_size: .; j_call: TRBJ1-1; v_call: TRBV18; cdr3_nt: TGTGCCAGCTCACCACGGCGACAGGGCTCCCTGAACACTGAAGCTTTCTTT; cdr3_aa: CASSPRRQGSLNTEAFF
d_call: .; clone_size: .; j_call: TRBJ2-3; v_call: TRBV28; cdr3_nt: TGTGCCAGCAGGGAGCTAGGGGAGGGCACAGATACGCAGTATTTT; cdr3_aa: CASRELGEGTDTQYF
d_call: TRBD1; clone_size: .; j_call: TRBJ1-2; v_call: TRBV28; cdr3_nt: TGTGCCAGCAGCCCCGCGACGGGACAGGGAAATGGCTACACCTTC; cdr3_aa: CASSPATGQGNGYTF
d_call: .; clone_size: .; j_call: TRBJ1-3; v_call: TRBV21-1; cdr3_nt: TGTGCCAGCAGCAAAGCGCTTTTTGGTGGACAGTACACTGGAAACACCATATATTTT; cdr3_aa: CASSKALFGGQYTGNTIYF
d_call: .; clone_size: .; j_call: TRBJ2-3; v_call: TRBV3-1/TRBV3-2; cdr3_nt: TGTGCCAGCAGTCCAACGGGCGGGGGCTGGGGGAGCACAGATACGCAGTATTTT; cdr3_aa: CASSPTGGGWGSTDTQYF
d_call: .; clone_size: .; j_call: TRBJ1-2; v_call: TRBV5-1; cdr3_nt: TGCGCCAGCAGCTTCGAACAGGTCTATGGCTACACCTTC; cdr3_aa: CASSFEQVYGYTF
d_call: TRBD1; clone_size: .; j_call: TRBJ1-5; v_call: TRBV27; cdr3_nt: TGTGCCAGCAGTGTAGGGGGCGGCAATCAGCCCCAGCATTTT; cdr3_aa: CASSVGGGNQPQHF
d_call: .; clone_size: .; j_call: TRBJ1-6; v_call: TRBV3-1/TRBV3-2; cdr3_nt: TGTGCCAGCAGCCAAGATGCTGGGCCTAATTCACCCCTCCACTTT; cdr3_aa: CASSQDAGPNSPLHF
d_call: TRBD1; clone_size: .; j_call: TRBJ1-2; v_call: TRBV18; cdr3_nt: TGTGCCAGCTCACGGGACAGAGTCTATGGCTACACCTTC; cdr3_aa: CASSRDRVYGYTF
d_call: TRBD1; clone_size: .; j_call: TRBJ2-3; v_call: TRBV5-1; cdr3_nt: TGCGCCAGCAGCTTGGGGGACAGGGTCACAGATACGCAGTATTTT; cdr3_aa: CASSLGDRVTDTQYF
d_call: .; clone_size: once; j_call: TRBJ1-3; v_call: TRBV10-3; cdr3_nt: TGTGCCACCAGATCAACAACCAGCTCTGGAAACACCATATATTTT; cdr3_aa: CATRSTTSSGNTIYF
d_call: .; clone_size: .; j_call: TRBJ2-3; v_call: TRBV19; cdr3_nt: TGTGCCAGTATCAGCGCCAACACAGATACGCAGTATTTT; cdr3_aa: CASISANTDTQYF
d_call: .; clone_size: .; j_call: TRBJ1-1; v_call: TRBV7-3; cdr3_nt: TGTGCCAGCAGAAACGACATGAACACTGAAGCTTTCTTT; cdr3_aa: CASRNDMNTEAFF
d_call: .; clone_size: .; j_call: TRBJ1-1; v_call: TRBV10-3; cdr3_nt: TGTGCCATCAGTGAGAGGGTGGGGCAAGGTGAAGCTTTCTTT; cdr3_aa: CAISERVGQGEAFF
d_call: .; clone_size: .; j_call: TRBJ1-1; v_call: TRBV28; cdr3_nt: TGTGCCAGCAGTTTCTTTCCTACCGAAGCTTTCTTT; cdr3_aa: CASSFFPTEAFF
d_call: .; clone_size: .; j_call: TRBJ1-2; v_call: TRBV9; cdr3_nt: TGTGCCAGCAGCGTAGGAGTTGCGGGAGGCTACACCTTC; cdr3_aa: CASSVGVAGGYTF
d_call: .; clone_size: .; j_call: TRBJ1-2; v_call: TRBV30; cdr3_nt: TGTGCCCGGGGGCCGACAAACTATGGCTACACCTTC; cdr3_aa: CARGPTNYGYTF
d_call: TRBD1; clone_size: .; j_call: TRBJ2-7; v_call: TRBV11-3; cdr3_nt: TGTGCCAGCAGCCCTAACAGGGGTACCTACGAGCAGTACTTC; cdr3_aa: CASSPNRGTYEQYF
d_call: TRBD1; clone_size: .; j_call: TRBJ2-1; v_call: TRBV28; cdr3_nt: TGTGCCAGCAGTAGACAGGGTAGCTCCTACAATGAGCAGTTCTTC; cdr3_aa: CASSRQGSSYNEQFF
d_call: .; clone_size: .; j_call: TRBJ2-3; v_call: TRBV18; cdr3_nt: TGTGCCAGCTCCCCACCTGTCAGAGATACGCAGTATTTT; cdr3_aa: CASSPPVRDTQYF
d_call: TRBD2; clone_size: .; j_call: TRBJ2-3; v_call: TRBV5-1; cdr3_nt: TGCGCCAGCAGCCCCCGACTAGCGGGAGAGACAGATACGCAGTATTTT; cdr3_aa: CASSPRLAGETDTQYF
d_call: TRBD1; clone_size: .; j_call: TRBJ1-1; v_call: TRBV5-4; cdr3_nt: TGTGCCAGCAGCTTGGCCGAACAGGGGTGGAACACTGAAGCTTTCTTT; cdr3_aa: CASSLAEQGWNTEAFF
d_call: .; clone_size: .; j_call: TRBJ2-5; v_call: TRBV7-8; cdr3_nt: TGTGCCAGCTCACAAACGGGGGCGGGAGTTATGAAGACCCAGTACTTC; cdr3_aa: CASSQTGAGVMKTQYF
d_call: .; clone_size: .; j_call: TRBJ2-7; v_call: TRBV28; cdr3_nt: TGTGCCAGCAGTGGATGGGGGCCGGCTGCCTACGAGCAGTACTTC; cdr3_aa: CASSGWGPAAYEQYF
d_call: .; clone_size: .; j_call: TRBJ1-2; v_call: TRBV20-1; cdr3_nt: TGCAGTGCTAGTCGGGAAACCCCGGGCTATGGCTACACCTTC; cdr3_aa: CSASRETPGYGYTF
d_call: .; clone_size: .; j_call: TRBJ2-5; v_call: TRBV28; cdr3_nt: TGTGCCAGCAGTTTCGCGGAGACCCAGTACTTC; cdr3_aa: CASSFAETQYF
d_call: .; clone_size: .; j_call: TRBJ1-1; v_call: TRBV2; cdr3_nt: TGTGCCAGCACGAGACAGGATACTGAAGCTTTCTTT; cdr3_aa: CASTRQDTEAFF